This T cell receptor beta chain was captured by sequencing in a study of identical twins. Study-level findings and limits: Beta clonotypes that were abundant in cord blood contained fewer insertions, a pattern absent from memory repertoires.

Germline V gives CDR1 SGHDT, CDR2 YYEEEE. The ends were cut back, 6 bases at V and 3 bases at J, with 16 bases in the middle. This CDR3 has 15 residues. Concerning this clonotype itself: Its antigen is not identified.

Via MiXCR, TCRdb re-called the 5' RACE reads, giving one row per CDR3 protein. Here the sample spans some 100,000 distinct CDR3 sequences, about 6% being singletons. The sequence was collected from a woman between 45 and 60 years old in good health. The sequencing sample was made of memory T cells sorted from blood. The V call is TRBV5-6, the J call TRBJ2-1, with D perhaps matching TRBD2 (7 bases). The CDR3 protein is CASNWGGTLYNEQFF. The CDR3 bases are TGTGCCAGCAACTGGGGGGGGACACTCTACAATGAGCAGTTCTTC.